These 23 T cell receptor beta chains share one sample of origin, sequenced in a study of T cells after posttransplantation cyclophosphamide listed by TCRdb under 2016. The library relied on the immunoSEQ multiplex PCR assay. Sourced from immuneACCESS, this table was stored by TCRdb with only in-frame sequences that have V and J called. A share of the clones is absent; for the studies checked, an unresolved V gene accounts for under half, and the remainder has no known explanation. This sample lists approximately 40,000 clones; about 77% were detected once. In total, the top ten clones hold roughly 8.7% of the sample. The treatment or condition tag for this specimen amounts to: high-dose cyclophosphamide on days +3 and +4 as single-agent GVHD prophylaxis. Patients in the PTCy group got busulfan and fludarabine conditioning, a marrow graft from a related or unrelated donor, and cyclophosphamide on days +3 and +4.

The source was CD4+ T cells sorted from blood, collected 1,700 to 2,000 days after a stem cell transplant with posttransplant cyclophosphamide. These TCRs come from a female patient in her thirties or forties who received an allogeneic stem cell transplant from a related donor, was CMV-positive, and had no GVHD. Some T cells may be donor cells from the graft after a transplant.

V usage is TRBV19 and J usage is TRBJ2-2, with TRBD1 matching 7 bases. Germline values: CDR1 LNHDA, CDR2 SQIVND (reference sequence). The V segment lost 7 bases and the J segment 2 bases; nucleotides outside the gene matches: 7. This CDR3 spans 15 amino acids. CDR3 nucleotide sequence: TGTGCCAGTAAGACCGGGACAGCTAACACCGGGGAGCTGTTTTTT. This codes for CASKTGTANTGELFF.

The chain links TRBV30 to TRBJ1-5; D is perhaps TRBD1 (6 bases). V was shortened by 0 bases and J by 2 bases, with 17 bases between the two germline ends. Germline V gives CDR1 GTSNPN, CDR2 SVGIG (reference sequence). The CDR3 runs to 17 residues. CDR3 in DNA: TGTGCCTGGAGTGTACTAGGGAAGGGGGACGGCAATCAGCCCCAGCATTTT. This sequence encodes CAWSVLGKGDGNQPQHF.

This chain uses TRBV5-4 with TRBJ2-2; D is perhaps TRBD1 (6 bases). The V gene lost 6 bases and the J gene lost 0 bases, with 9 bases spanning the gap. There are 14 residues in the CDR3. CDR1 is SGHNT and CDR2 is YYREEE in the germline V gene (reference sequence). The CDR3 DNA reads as TGTGCCAGCACCGGGACACCGAACACCGGGGAGCTGTTTTTT. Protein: CASTGTPNTGELFF.

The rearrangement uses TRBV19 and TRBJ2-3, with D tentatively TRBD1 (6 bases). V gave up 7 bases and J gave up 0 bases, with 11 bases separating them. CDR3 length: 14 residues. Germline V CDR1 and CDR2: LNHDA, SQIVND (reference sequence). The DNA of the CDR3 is TGTGCCAGTAATCTGGGGGCTAGCACAGATACGCAGTATTTT. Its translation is CASNLGASTDTQYF.

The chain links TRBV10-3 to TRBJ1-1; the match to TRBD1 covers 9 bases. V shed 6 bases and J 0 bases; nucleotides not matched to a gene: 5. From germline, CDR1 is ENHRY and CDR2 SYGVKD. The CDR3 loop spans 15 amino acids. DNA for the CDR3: TGTGCCATCAGGCCAGACAGGGGGATGAACACTGAAGCTTTCTTT. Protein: CAIRPDRGMNTEAFF.

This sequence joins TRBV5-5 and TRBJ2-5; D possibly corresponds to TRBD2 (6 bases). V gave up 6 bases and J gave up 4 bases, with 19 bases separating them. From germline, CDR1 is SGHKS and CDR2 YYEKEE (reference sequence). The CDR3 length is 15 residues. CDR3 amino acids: CASTQSGVRGETQYF. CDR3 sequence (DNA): TGTGCCAGCACCCAGTCGGGGGTCCGAGGAGAGACCCAGTACTTC.

CDR3 sequence (DNA): TGCGCCAGCAGCTTAACGCCAGGGAGCACAGATACGCAGTATTTT. Its translation: CASSLTPGSTDTQYF. V gene TRBV5-1 combines with J gene TRBJ2-3; TRBD1 might be the D (5 bases). Germline values: CDR1 SGHRS, CDR2 YFSETQ. This CDR3 comprises 15 residues. V shed 2 bases and J shed 0 bases, with 10 bases lying between them.

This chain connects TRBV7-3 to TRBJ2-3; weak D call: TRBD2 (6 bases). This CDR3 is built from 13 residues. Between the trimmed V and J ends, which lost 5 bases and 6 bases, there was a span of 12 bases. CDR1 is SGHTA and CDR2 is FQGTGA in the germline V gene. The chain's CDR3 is CASSKGLWDTQYF. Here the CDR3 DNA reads TGTGCCAGCAGCAAGGGACTTTGGGATACGCAGTATTTT.

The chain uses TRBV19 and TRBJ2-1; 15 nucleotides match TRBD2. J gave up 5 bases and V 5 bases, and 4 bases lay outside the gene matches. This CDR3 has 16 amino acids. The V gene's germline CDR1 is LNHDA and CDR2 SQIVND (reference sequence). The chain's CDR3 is CASSSGLAGGNNEQFF. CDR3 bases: TGTGCCAGTAGTTCCGGACTAGCGGGGGGGAACAATGAGCAGTTCTTC.

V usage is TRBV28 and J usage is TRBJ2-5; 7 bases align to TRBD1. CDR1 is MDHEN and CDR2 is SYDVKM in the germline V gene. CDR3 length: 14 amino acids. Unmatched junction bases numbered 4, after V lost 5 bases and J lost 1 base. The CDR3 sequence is CASSPGQSQETQYF. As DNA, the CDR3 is TGTGCCAGCAGTCCGGGACAGTCCCAAGAGACCCAGTACTTC.

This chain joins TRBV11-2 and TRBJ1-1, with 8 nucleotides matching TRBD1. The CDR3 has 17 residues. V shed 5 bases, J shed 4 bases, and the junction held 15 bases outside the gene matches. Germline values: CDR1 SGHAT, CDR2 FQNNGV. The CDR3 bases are TGTGCCAGCAGCCTACCCAGGGGGCTAGTTATCAGCACTGAAGCTTTCTTT. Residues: CASSLPRGLVISTEAFF.

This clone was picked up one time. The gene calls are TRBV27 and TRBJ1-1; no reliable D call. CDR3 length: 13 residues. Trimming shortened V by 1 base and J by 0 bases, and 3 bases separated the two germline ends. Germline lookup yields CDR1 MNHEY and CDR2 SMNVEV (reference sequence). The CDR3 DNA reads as TGTGCCAGCAGTTTATTAGTGAACACTGAAGCTTTCTTT. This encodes CASSLLVNTEAFF.

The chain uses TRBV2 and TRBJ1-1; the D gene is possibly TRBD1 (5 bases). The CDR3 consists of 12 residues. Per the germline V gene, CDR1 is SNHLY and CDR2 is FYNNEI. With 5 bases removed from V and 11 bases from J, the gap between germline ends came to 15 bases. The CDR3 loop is CASSLVYPGAFF. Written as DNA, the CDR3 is TGTGCCAGCAGTCTTGTCTATCCAGGGGCTTTCTTT.

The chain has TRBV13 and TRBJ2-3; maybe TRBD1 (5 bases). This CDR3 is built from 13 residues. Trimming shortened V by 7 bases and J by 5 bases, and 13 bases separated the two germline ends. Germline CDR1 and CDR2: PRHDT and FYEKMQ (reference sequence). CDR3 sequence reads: CASKAGPEDTQYF. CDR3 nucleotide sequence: TGTGCCAGCAAAGCAGGGCCGGAAGATACGCAGTATTTT. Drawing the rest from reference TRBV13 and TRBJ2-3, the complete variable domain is AAGVIQSPRHLIKEKRETATLKCYPIPRHDTVYWYQQGPGQDPQFLISFYEKMQSDKGSIPDRFSAQQFSDYHSELNMSSLELGDSALYFCASKAGPEDTQYFGPGTRLTVL.

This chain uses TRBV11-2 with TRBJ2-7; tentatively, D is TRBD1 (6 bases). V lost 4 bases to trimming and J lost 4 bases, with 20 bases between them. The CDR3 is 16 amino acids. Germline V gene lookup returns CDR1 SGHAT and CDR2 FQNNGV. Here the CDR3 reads CASSYLQGGPGYEQYF. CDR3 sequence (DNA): TGTGCCAGCAGCTACTTACAGGGCGGGCCGGGGTACGAGCAGTACTTC.

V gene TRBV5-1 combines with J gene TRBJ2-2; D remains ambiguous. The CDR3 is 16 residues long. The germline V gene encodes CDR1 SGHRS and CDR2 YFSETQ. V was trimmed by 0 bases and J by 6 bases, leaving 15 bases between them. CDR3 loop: CASSLGALGRSGELFF. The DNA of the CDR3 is TGCGCCAGCAGCTTGGGGGCCCTTGGCAGGTCCGGGGAGCTGTTTTTT.

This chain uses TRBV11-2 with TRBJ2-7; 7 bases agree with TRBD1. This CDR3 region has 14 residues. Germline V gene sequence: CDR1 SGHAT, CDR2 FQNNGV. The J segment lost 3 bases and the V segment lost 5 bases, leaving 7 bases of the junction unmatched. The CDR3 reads CASSPSTGYYEQYF. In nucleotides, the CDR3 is TGTGCCAGCAGCCCGTCGACAGGGTACTACGAGCAGTACTTC.

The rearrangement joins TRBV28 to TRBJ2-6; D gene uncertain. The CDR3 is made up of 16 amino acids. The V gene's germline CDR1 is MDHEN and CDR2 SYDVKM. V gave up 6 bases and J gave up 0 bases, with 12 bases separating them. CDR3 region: CASSPTTTSGANVLTF. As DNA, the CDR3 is TGTGCCAGCAGCCCTACCACTACCTCTGGGGCCAACGTCCTGACTTTC.

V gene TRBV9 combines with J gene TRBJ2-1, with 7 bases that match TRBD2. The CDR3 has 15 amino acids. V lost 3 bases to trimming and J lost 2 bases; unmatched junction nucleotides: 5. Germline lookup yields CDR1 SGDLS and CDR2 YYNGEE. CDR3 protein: CASSATSAPYNEQFF. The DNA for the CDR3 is TGTGCCAGCAGCGCTACTAGCGCTCCCTACAATGAGCAGTTCTTC. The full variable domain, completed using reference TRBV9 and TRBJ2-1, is DSGVTQTPKHLITATGQRVTLRCSPRSGDLSVYWYQQSLDQGLQFLIQYYNGEERAKGNILERFSAQQFPDLHSELNLSSLELGDSALYFCASSATSAPYNEQFFGPGTRLTVL.

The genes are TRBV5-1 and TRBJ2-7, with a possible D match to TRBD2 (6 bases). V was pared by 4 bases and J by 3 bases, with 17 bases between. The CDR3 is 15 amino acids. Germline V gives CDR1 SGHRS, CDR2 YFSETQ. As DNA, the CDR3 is TGCGCCAGCAGCCTGGTGGGGGAGGCGTTCTACGAGCAGTACTTC. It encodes CASSLVGEAFYEQYF.

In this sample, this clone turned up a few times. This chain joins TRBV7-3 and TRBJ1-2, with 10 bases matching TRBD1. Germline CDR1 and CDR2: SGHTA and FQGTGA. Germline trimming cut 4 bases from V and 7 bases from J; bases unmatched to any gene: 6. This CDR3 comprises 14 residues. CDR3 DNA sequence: TGTGCCAGCAGCTCTGGGACAGGGGTGGGTGGCTACACCTTC. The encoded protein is CASSSGTGVGGYTF.

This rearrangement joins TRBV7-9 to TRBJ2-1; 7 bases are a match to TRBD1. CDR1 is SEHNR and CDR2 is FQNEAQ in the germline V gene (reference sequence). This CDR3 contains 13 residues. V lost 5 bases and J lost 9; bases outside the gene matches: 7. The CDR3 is CASSPRGPFEQFF. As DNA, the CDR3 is TGTGCCAGCAGCCCAAGGGGGCCATTTGAGCAGTTCTTC.

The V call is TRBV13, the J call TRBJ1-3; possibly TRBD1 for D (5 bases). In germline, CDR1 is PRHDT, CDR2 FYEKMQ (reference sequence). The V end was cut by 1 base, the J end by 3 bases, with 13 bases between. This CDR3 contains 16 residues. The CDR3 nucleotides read TGTGCCAGCAGCTTAGTCGGCCAGGGTCTTGGAAACACCATATATTTT. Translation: CASSLVGQGLGNTIYF.